Listed below are T cell receptor beta chains from one sample, sequenced in a study of T cell responses to AZD1222 COVID-19 vaccine. The method was immunoSEQ multiplex PCR; TCRdb's version includes in-frame clones alone and lacks a portion of them. The data contain approximately 79,000 clones, roughly 84% of them singletons. Specimen: peripheral blood, collected on day 0 of AZD1222 vaccination. These receptors all come from an adult in good health. Each CDR3 is given with its conserved first and last residue. A D gene is named only where the DNA matches it firmly. A clone size is listed for some rows: how often the clone was seen (once, few, many), or a class if it is expanded.

CDR3: CAWSRARQGALEKLFF
DNA: TGTGCCTGGAGTAGAGCAAGACAGGGGGCGTTGGAAAAACTGTTTTTT
V: TRBV30
J: TRBJ1-4
D: TRBD1
size: -

CDR3: CASSLWGRGTQYF
DNA: TGTGCCAGCAGTTTGTGGGGTCGTGGGACCCAGTACTTC
V: TRBV12-3/TRBV12-4
J: TRBJ2-5
D: -
size: -

CDR3: CATSAGLAGANEQFF
DNA: TGTGCCACCAGCGCCGGACTAGCGGGAGCCAATGAGCAGTTCTTC
V: TRBV24-1
J: TRBJ2-1
D: TRBD2
size: -

CDR3: CSVKGQGAQTEAFF
DNA: TGCAGCGTTAAGGGACAGGGGGCTCAGACTGAAGCTTTCTTT
V: TRBV29-1
J: TRBJ1-1
D: TRBD1
size: -

CDR3: CASSQDGLRGYTF
DNA: TGTGCCAGCAGCCAAGATGGACTAAGGGGCTACACCTTC
V: TRBV3-1/TRBV3-2
J: TRBJ1-2
D: -
size: -

CDR3: CASSLFGGVQETQYF
DNA: TGTGCCAGCAGCTTGTTCGGGGGGGTTCAAGAGACCCAGTACTTC
V: TRBV5-4
J: TRBJ2-5
D: TRBD2
size: -

CDR3: CASSITGAPYEQYF
DNA: TGCGCCAGCAGCATAACAGGGGCCCCCTACGAGCAGTACTTC
V: TRBV5-1
J: TRBJ2-7
D: TRBD1
size: -

CDR3: CASSFLDTQYF
DNA: TGTGCCAGCAGTTTCTTGGATACGCAGTATTTT
V: TRBV12-3/TRBV12-4
J: TRBJ2-3
D: -
size: -

CDR3: CASSVFMGGDSPLHF
DNA: TGTGCCAGCAGTGTGTTTATGGGGGGCGATTCACCCCTCCACTTT
V: TRBV6-4
J: TRBJ1-6
D: -
size: -

CDR3: CASSLTGDNQPQHF
DNA: TGTGCCAGCAGCCTGACAGGGGACAATCAGCCCCAGCATTTT
V: TRBV9
J: TRBJ1-5
D: TRBD1
size: -

CDR3: CASSRDPTHQPQHF
DNA: TGTGCCAGCAGTCGGGACCCTACTCATCAGCCCCAGCATTTT
V: TRBV27
J: TRBJ1-5
D: -
size: -

CDR3: CASSLDFAGMGNSPLHF
DNA: TGTGCCAGCAGCTTAGATTTTGCCGGAATGGGGAATTCACCCCTCCACTTT
V: TRBV7-9
J: TRBJ1-6
D: -
size: -

CDR3: CASSPDTNNEKLFF
DNA: TGTGCCAGCAGCCCGGACACCAATAATGAAAAACTGTTTTTT
V: TRBV9
J: TRBJ1-4
D: -
size: once

CDR3: CASSLRTGANEQFF
DNA: TGTGCCAGCAGTCTCCGGACAGGGGCAAATGAGCAGTTCTTC
V: TRBV27
J: TRBJ2-1
D: TRBD1
size: -

CDR3: CASSSFMVNYGYTF
DNA: TGTGCCAGCAGCTCTTTTATGGTGAACTATGGCTACACCTTC
V: TRBV5-6
J: TRBJ1-2
D: -
size: -

CDR3: CASSSVGETGGLEKLFF
DNA: TGTGCCAGCAGCTCCGTCGGGGAGACAGGGGGTCTTGAAAAACTGTTTTTT
V: TRBV7-2
J: TRBJ1-4
D: TRBD1
size: -

CDR3: CASSLHGGRGNQPQHF
DNA: TGTGCCAGCAGTCTCCATGGGGGGCGCGGCAATCAGCCCCAGCATTTT
V: TRBV27
J: TRBJ1-5
D: -
size: -

CDR3: CASSLADRSGYTF
DNA: TGCGCCAGCAGCTTGGCCGACAGGAGTGGCTACACCTTC
V: TRBV5-1
J: TRBJ1-2
D: -
size: -

CDR3: CASSLGTHFTDTQYF
DNA: TGTGCCAGCAGCTTAGGGACGCACTTCACAGATACGCAGTATTTT
V: TRBV7-8
J: TRBJ2-3
D: -
size: -

CDR3: CASSPGHLYPFNYGYTF
DNA: TGTGCCAGCAGCCCTGGACATCTGTACCCCTTTAACTATGGCTACACCTTC
V: TRBV5-6
J: TRBJ1-2
D: -
size: few

CDR3: CATSRDTPAAGGFEQYF
DNA: TGTGCCACCAGCAGAGATACGCCCGCGGCGGGAGGGTTCGAGCAGTACTTC
V: TRBV15
J: TRBJ2-7
D: TRBD2
size: -

CDR3: CASSSTGRREQYF
DNA: TGTGCCAGCAGCTCAACGGGACGTCGGGAGCAGTACTTC
V: TRBV7-9
J: TRBJ2-7
D: -
size: -

CDR3: CASSLAPGPGNTIYF
DNA: TGTGCCAGCAGCTTAGCTCCAGGTCCTGGAAACACCATATATTTT
V: TRBV11-3
J: TRBJ1-3
D: -
size: -

CDR3: CASSQPLSSGVAGDTQYF
DNA: TGTGCCAGCAGCCAACCTTTGTCTAGCGGGGTTGCCGGAGATACGCAGTATTTT
V: TRBV3-1/TRBV3-2
J: TRBJ2-3
D: TRBD2
size: -

CDR3: CASSQVIAGGELFF
DNA: TGTGCCAGCAGCCAGGTTATAGCGGGCGGGGAGCTGTTTTTT
V: TRBV3-1/TRBV3-2
J: TRBJ2-2
D: TRBD2
size: -

CDR3: CASSTLSVNRAIFNQPQHF
DNA: TGTGCCAGTAGTACCCTATCCGTAAACCGAGCCATTTTCAATCAGCCCCAGCATTTT
V: TRBV19
J: TRBJ1-5
D: -
size: -

CDR3: CAISVRGGSNQPQHF
DNA: TGTGCCATCAGTGTTCGGGGCGGAAGCAATCAGCCCCAGCATTTT
V: TRBV10-3
J: TRBJ1-5
D: -
size: -

CDR3: CSVEGRPEFYNEQFF
DNA: TGCAGCGTTGAAGGCAGGCCTGAATTTTACAATGAGCAGTTCTTC
V: TRBV29-1
J: TRBJ2-1
D: -
size: -

CDR3: CASSLGSNQPQHF
DNA: TGTGCCAGCAGTTTGGGTAGCAATCAGCCCCAGCATTTT
V: TRBV28
J: TRBJ1-5
D: -
size: -

CDR3: CATSRDGVGEQYF
DNA: TGTGCCACCAGCAGAGATGGAGTGGGAGAGCAGTACTTC
V: TRBV15
J: TRBJ2-7
D: -
size: -

CDR3: CASSQDTQGNMNTEAFF
DNA: TGCGCCAGCAGCCAAGATACGCAGGGGAACATGAACACTGAAGCTTTCTTT
V: TRBV4-1
J: TRBJ1-1
D: -
size: once

CDR3: CSASSSGPYNEQFF
DNA: TGCAGTGCTAGTTCTAGCGGGCCCTACAATGAGCAGTTCTTC
V: TRBV20-1
J: TRBJ2-1
D: TRBD2
size: -

CDR3: CASSMGLGRAEQFF
DNA: TGTGCCAGTAGTATGGGATTGGGACGGGCCGAGCAGTTCTTC
V: TRBV19
J: TRBJ2-1
D: -
size: -